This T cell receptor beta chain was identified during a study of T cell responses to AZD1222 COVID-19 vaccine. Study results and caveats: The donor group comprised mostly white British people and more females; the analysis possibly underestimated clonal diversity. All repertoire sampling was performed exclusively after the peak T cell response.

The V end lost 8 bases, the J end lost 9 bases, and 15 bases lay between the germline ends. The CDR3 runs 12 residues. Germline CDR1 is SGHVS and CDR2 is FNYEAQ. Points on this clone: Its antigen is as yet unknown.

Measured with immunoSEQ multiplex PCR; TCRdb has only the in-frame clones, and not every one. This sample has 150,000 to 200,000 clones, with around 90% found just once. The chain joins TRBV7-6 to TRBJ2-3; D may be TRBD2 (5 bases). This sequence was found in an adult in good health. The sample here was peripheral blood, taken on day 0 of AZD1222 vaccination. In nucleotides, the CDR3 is TGTGCCAGCGGGTATAGCGTGACCACGCAGTATTTT. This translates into CASGYSVTTQYF.